These 5 T cell receptor beta chains originate from one sample sequenced in a study of technical replicates of blood from several donors. The assay was immunoSEQ multiplex PCR, and TCRdb's table has in-frame clones only and misses some. The sample comprises fewer than 85,000 clones, roughly 94% of which are singletons, and roughly 0.25% rests with the top ten. Material: T cells isolated from PBMCs. The receptor source for this set is a human donor in good health.

This clone was counted once. This chain connects TRBV27 to TRBJ2-2; 14 bases line up with TRBD2. V dropped 2 bases and J dropped 3; count of bases not matched to a gene: 8. Germline V gene lookup returns CDR1 MNHEY and CDR2 SMNVEV (reference sequence). The CDR3 sequence is 19 residues long. CDR3 DNA: TGTGCCAGCAGTTTAATCGGACTAGCGGGAGGCCCTGACACCGGGGAGCTGTTTTTT. It codes for CASSLIGLAGGPDTGELFF.

The CDR3 sequence: CASSWGLNEKLFF. DNA of the CDR3: TGTGCCAGCAGTTGGGGCTTAAATGAAAAACTGTTTTTT. The chain recombines TRBV27 with TRBJ1-4; tentative D call: TRBD1 (5 bases). Trimming pared 4 bases from V and 5 bases from J, leaving 8 bases between. CDR3 length: 13 residues. CDR1 MNHEY and CDR2 SMNVEV come from the germline V gene (reference sequence).

CDR3 bases: TGTGCCAGCAGCTCCAGGGCGGCTAACTATGGCTACACCTTC. Amino acids: CASSSRAANYGYTF. The chain carries TRBV28 and TRBJ1-2; the D gene is possibly TRBD1 (5 bases). The CDR3 is made up of 14 amino acids. V shed 6 bases and J shed 0 bases, with 11 bases lying between them. Germline CDR1 reads MDHEN; CDR2 reads SYDVKM.

V usage is TRBV29-1 and J usage is TRBJ2-1, with 11 bases matching TRBD2. The germline V gene has CDR1 SQVTM and CDR2 ANQGSEA. The CDR3 consists of 14 residues. The V and J ends lost 7 bases and 10 bases, in that order; junction bases with no gene match: 12. For the CDR3, the DNA is TGCAGCGGATTAGCGGGAGGGCCTATACGGGAGCAGTTCTTC. It specifies CSGLAGGPIREQFF.

V is TRBV11-2 and J is TRBJ2-2; weak D call: TRBD1 (6 bases). The CDR3 runs to 15 residues. Per germline, CDR1 SGHAT and CDR2 FQNNGV. Deletions cut 2 bases from V and 1 base from J, with 8 bases between. The CDR3 DNA follows: TGTGCCAGCAGCTTAAACAGGGTGAACACCGGGGAGCTGTTTTTT. It encodes CASSLNRVNTGELFF. The entire variable domain, with the rest obtained from reference TRBV11-2 and TRBJ2-2, is as follows: EAGVAQSPRYKIIEKRQSVAFWCNPISGHATLYWYQQILGQGPKLLIQFQNNGVVDDSQLPKDRFSAERLKGVDSTLKIQPAKLEDSAVYLCASSLNRVNTGELFFGEGSRLTVL.